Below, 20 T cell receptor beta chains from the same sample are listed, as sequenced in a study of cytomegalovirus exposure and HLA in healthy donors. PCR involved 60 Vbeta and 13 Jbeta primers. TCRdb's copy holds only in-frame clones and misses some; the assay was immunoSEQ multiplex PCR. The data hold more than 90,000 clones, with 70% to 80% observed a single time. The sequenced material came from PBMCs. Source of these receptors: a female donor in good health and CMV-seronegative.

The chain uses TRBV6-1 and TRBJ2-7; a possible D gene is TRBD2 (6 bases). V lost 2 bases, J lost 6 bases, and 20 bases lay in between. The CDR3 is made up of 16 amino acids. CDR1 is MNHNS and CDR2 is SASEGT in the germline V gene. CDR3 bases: TGTGCCAGCAGTGAAATGGGAGGCAGGTTACGGCTCGAGCAGTACTTC. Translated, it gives CASSEMGGRLRLEQYF.

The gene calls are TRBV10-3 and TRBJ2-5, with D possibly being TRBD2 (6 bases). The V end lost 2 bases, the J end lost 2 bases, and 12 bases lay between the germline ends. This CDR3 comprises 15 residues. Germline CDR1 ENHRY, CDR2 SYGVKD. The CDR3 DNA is TGTGCCATCAGTGAGCCTCACGGGGGACAAGAGACCCAGTACTTC. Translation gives CAISEPHGGQETQYF.

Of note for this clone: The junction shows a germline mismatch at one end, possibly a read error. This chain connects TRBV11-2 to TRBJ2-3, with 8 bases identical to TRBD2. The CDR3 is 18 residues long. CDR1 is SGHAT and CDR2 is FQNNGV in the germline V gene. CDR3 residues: CASSLRWLAGQYTDAQYF. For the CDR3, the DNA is TGTGCCAGCAGCTTAAGGTGGCTAGCGGGCCAATACACAGATGCGCAGTATTTT.

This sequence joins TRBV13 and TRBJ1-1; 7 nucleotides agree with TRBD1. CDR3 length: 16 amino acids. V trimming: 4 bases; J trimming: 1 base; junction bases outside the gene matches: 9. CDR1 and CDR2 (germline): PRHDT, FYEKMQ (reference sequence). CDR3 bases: TGTGCCAGCAGCTCCCGATACAGGGGTTGGAACACTGAAGCTTTCTTT. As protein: CASSSRYRGWNTEAFF.

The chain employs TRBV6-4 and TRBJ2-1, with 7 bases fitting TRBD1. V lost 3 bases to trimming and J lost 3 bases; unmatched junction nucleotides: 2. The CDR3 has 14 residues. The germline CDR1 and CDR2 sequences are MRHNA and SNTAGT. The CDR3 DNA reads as TGTGCCAGCAGTGAGCGACAGGGCTACAATGAGCAGTTCTTC. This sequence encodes CASSERQGYNEQFF.

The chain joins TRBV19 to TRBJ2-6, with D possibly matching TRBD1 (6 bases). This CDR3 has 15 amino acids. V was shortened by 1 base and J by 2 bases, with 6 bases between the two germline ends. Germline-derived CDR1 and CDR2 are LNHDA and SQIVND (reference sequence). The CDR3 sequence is CASSIGTAGANVLTF. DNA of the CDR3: TGTGCCAGTAGTATAGGGACAGCTGGGGCCAACGTCCTGACTTTC.

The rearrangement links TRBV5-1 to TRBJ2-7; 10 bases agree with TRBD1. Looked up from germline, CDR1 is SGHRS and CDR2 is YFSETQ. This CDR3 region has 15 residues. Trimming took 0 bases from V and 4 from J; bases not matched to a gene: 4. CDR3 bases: TGCGCCAGCAGCTTGGCCGACAGGGGGCTATACGAGCAGTACTTC. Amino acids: CASSLADRGLYEQYF.

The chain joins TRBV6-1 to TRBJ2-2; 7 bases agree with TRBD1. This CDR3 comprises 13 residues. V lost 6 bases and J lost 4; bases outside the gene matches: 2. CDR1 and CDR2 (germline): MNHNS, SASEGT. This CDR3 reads CASRQGRTGELFF. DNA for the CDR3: TGTGCCAGCAGACAGGGGCGCACCGGGGAGCTGTTTTTT.

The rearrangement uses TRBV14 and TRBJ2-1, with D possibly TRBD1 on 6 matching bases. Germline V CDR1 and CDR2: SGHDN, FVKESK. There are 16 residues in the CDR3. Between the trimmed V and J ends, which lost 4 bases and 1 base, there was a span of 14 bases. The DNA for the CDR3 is TGTGCCAGCAGCCTCGTTTACAGGGTGTCCTACAATGAGCAGTTCTTC. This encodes CASSLVYRVSYNEQFF.

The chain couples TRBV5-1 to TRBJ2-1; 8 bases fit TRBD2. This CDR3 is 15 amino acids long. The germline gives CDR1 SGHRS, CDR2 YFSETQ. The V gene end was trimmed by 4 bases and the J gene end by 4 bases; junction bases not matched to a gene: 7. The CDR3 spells CASSLTSGPYNEQFF. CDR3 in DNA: TGCGCCAGCAGCCTTACTAGCGGCCCTTACAATGAGCAGTTCTTC.

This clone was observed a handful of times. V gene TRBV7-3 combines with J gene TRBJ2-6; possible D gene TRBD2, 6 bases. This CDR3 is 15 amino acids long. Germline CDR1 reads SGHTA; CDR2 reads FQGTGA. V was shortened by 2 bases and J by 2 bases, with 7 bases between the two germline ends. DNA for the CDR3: TGTGCCAGCAGCTTAGGGGGGACTGGGGCCAACGTCCTGACTTTC. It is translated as CASSLGGTGANVLTF. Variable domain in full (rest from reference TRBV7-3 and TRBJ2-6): GAGVSQTPSNKVTEKGKYVELRCDPISGHTALYWYRQSLGQGPEFLIYFQGTGAADDSGLPNDRFFAVRPEGSVSTLKIQRTERGDSAVYLCASSLGGTGANVLTFGAGSRLTVL.

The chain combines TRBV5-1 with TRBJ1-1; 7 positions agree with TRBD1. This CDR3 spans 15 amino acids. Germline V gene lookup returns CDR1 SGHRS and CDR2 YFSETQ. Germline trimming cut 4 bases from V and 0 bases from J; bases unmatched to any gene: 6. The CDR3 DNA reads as TGCGCCAGCAGCATCCTACAGGGGATGAACACTGAAGCTTTCTTT. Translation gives CASSILQGMNTEAFF.

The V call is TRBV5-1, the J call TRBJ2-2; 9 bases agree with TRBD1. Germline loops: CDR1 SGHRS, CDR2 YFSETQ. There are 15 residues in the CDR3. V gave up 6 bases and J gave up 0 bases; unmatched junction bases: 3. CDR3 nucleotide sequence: TGCGCCAGCACGGGACAGGGCGCGAACACCGGGGAGCTGTTTTTT. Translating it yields CASTGQGANTGELFF.

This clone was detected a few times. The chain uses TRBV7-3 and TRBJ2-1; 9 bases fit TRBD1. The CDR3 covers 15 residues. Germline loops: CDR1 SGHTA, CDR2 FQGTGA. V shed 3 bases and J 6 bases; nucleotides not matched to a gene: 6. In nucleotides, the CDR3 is TGTGCCAGCAGCTTCCGGACAGGGGCGAGCAATGAGCAGTTCTTC. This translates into CASSFRTGASNEQFF.

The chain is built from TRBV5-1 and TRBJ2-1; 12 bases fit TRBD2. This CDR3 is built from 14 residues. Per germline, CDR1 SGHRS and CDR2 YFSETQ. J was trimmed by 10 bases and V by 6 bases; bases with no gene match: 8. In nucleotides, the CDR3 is TGCGCCAGCAACCGACTAGCGGGAGCTTCGGAGCAGTTCTTC. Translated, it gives CASNRLAGASEQFF.

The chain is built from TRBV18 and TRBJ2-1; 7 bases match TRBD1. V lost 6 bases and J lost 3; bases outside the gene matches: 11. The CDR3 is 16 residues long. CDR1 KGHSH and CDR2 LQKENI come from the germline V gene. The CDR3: CASSLKGGSYYNEQFF. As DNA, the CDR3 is TGTGCCAGCTCCCTGAAAGGGGGCAGTTACTACAATGAGCAGTTCTTC.

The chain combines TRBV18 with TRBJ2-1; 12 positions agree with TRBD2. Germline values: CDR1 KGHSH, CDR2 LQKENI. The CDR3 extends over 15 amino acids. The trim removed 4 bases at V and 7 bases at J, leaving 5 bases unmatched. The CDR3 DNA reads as TGTGCCAGCTCACGTGGACTAGCGGGACAAAATGAGCAGTTCTTC. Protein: CASSRGLAGQNEQFF.

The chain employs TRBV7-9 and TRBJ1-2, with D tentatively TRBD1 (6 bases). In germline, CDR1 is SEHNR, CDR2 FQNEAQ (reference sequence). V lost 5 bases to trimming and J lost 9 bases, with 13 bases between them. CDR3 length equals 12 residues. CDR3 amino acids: CASSQGQGSYTF. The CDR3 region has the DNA TGTGCCAGCAGCCAGGGGCAGGGGAGCTACACCTTC.

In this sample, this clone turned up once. The CDR3 region has the DNA TGCGCCAGCAGCCCCTGGACAGGGGTTGATACGCAGTATTTT. Its protein product is CASSPWTGVDTQYF. This chain joins TRBV5-1 and TRBJ2-3, with 9 bases matching TRBD1. The CDR3 extends over 14 amino acids. CDR1 and CDR2 from the germline V gene are SGHRS and YFSETQ. V dropped 4 bases and J dropped 6; count of bases not matched to a gene: 6.

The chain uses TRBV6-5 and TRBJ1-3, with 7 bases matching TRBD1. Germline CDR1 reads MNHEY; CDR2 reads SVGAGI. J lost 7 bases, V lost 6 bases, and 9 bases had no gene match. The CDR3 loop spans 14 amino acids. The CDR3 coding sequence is TGTGCCAGCAGAAACAGAGACAGGGCGAACACCATATATTTT. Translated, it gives CASRNRDRANTIYF.